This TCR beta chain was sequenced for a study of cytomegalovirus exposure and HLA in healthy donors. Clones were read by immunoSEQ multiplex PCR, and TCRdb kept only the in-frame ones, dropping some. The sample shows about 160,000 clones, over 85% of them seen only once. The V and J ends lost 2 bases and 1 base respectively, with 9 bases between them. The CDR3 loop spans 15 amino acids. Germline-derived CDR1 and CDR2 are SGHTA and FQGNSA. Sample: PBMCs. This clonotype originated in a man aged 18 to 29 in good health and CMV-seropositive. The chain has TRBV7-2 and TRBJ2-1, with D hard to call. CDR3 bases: TGTGCCAGCAGCTTACTAGATGGGTCCTACAATGAGCAGTTCTTC. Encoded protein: CASSLLDGSYNEQFF.